These 17 T cell receptor beta chains were all obtained from the same sample, sequenced in a study of blood T cell repertoires in COVID-19. The method was immunoSEQ multiplex PCR; TCRdb's version includes in-frame clones alone and lacks a portion of them. Among around 140,000 clones listed, roughly 73% were seen once. The sample taken for sequencing was peripheral blood. These receptors originate from a woman between 50 and 59 years old with active or convalescent COVID-19.

This rearrangement joins TRBV19 to TRBJ2-7; D may be TRBD1 (7 bases). CDR3 length: 15 residues. The V gene's germline CDR1 is LNHDA and CDR2 SQIVND (reference sequence). Deletions cut 6 bases from V and 3 bases from J, with 18 bases between. The CDR3 bases are TGTGCCAGTAGGCGGTCGGAGGGGGCAGTCTACGAGCAGTACTTC. It codes for CASRRSEGAVYEQYF. The complete variable domain, with remaining parts taken from reference TRBV19 and TRBJ2-7, reads DGGITQSPKYLFRKEGQNVTLSCEQNLNHDAMYWYRQDPGQGLRLIYYSQIVNDFQKGDIAEGYSVSREKKESFPLTVTSAQKNPTAFYLCASRRSEGAVYEQYFGPGTRLTVT.

This clone is a singleton in its sample. V is TRBV5-8 and J is TRBJ1-4, with TRBD1 identical over 10 bases. V lost 0 bases to trimming and J lost 5 bases; unmatched junction nucleotides: 7. This CDR3 spans 17 amino acids. Germline loops: CDR1 SGHTS, CDR2 YDEGEE. DNA for the CDR3: TGTGCCAGCAGCTTGGACGGGACAGGGGTAAAAAATGAAAAACTGTTTTTT. It specifies CASSLDGTGVKNEKLFF.

The rearrangement links TRBV2 to TRBJ1-1; D may be TRBD1 (5 bases). The CDR3 covers 14 residues. V was clipped by 6 bases and J by 2 bases, with 13 bases between them. Germline V gives CDR1 SNHLY, CDR2 FYNNEI. The CDR3 coding sequence is TGTGCCAGCAGCGCGGGACGGCTAAACACTGAAGCTTTCTTT. Protein product: CASSAGRLNTEAFF.

This rearrangement joins TRBV7-2 to TRBJ2-5; a possible D gene is TRBD2 (5 bases). Germline loops: CDR1 SGHTA, CDR2 FQGNSA. The CDR3 runs 14 residues. V gave up 2 bases and J gave up 5 bases, with 12 bases separating them. The CDR3 nucleotides are TGTGCCAGCAGCTTAAGTCACCGAGGGGAGACCCAGTACTTC. This sequence encodes CASSLSHRGETQYF.

This chain connects TRBV13 to TRBJ2-7; D is possibly TRBD1 (5 bases). This CDR3 is built from 13 residues. CDR1 is PRHDT and CDR2 is FYEKMQ in the germline V gene (reference sequence). The V and J ends lost 5 bases and 3 bases respectively, with 11 bases between them. The CDR3 is CASSPPTDYEQYF. The CDR3 coding sequence is TGTGCCAGCAGCCCCCCGACAGACTACGAGCAGTACTTC.

The V call is TRBV20-1, the J call TRBJ1-2; D not certain. Germline loops: CDR1 DFQATT, CDR2 SNEGSKA (reference sequence). V was cut by 3 bases and J by 2 bases, with 13 bases left in between. This CDR3 contains 14 residues. The CDR3 coding sequence is TGCAGTGCTAGTGGAGGCTGGCGAAACTATGGCTACACCTTC. Translating it yields CSASGGWRNYGYTF.

The chain combines TRBV28 with TRBJ2-7; D possibly corresponds to TRBD2 (6 bases). Germline assignment: CDR1 MDHEN and CDR2 SYDVKM. V gave up 5 bases and J gave up 5 bases, with 16 bases separating them. The CDR3 loop spans 14 amino acids. CDR3: CASSPRLVIDEQYF. The CDR3 coding sequence is TGTGCCAGCAGTCCCCGACTAGTAATAGACGAGCAGTACTTC.

The chain recombines TRBV18 with TRBJ2-7, with 8 bases that match TRBD1. Trimming at V came to 2 bases and at J to 3 bases, leaving 6 bases not matched to a gene. The CDR3 consists of 15 residues. From germline, CDR1 is KGHSH and CDR2 LQKENI. CDR3 nucleotide sequence: TGTGCCAGCTCACCAACTGGGACAGGCTTCTACGAGCAGTACTTC. Its translation is CASSPTGTGFYEQYF. The full variable domain, rest sourced from reference TRBV18 and TRBJ2-7, is NAGVMQNPRHLVRRRGQEARLRCSPMKGHSHVYWYRQLPEEGLKFMVYLQKENIIDESGMPKERFSAEFPKEGPSILRIQQVVRGDSAAYFCASSPTGTGFYEQYFGPGTRLTVT.

Written as DNA, the CDR3 is TGTGCCAGCAGCGCCAGGGGTAAGGCTGAAGCTTTCTTT. This codes for CASSARGKAEAFF. V and J are TRBV7-2 and TRBJ1-1, with D perhaps matching TRBD1 (6 bases). V was clipped by 5 bases and J by 6 bases, with 13 bases between them. This CDR3 spans 13 amino acids. Germline V CDR1 and CDR2: SGHTA, FQGNSA. The variable domain in full, with the rest retrieved from reference TRBV7-2 and TRBJ1-1, is GAGVSQSPSNKVTEKGKDVELRCDPISGHTALYWYRQSLGQGLEFLIYFQGNSAPDKSGLPSDRFSAERTGGSVSTLTIQRTQQEDSAVYLCASSARGKAEAFFGQGTRLTVV.

At least ten counts were recorded for this clone. This rearrangement joins TRBV6-5 to TRBJ1-2; the D gene is possibly TRBD1 (6 bases). CDR1 MNHEY and CDR2 SVGAGI come from the germline V gene. V lost 7 bases, J lost 4 bases, and 16 bases lay in between. The CDR3 is 14 residues long. The CDR3 region is CASTQQGWSYGYTF. The CDR3 nucleotides are TGTGCCAGCACCCAACAGGGATGGAGCTATGGCTACACCTTC.

The genes are TRBV24-1 and TRBJ2-1; TRBD2 matches 7 bases. Germline trimming cut 3 bases from V and 4 bases from J; bases unmatched to any gene: 5. This CDR3 region has 15 residues. Per the germline V gene, CDR1 is KGHDR and CDR2 is SFDVKD. The CDR3 region is CATSDKRGLYNEQFF. The CDR3 nucleotides are TGTGCCACCAGTGATAAGCGGGGACTATACAATGAGCAGTTCTTC.

This chain connects TRBV4-2 to TRBJ2-1; 7 bases match TRBD2. CDR1 and CDR2 (germline): LGHNA, YNFKEQ. The CDR3 runs 14 residues. V trimming: 3 bases; J trimming: 6 bases; junction bases outside the gene matches: 5. The CDR3 sequence: CASSQRTRSNEQFF. In nucleotides, the CDR3 is TGTGCCAGCAGCCAGCGGACTAGAAGCAATGAGCAGTTCTTC.

Only one count was recorded for this clone. The genes are TRBV10-3 and TRBJ1-1, with a tentative D call TRBD1 (5 bases). The CDR3 totals 14 residues. Per the germline V gene, CDR1 is ENHRY and CDR2 is SYGVKD. The germline V and J ends were trimmed by 6 bases and 4 bases, with 15 bases remaining between them. The CDR3 is CAISLQGGSTEAFF. CDR3 nucleotide sequence: TGTGCCATCAGCCTGCAGGGAGGATCCACTGAAGCTTTCTTT.

This clone was seen a few times. The rearrangement links TRBV7-2 to TRBJ2-7; D unclear. This CDR3 is 15 amino acids long. Trimming took 6 bases from V and 2 from J, leaving 17 bases between them. The V gene's germline CDR1 is SGHTA and CDR2 FQGNSA. The CDR3 reads CASSPLWVATYEQYF. The CDR3 DNA reads TGTGCCAGCAGTCCCCTATGGGTAGCTACCTACGAGCAGTACTTC.

This chain joins TRBV7-3 and TRBJ2-1; 11 positions match TRBD2. Per the germline V gene, CDR1 is SGHTA and CDR2 is FQGTGA. V shed 5 bases, J shed 2 bases, and the junction held 5 bases outside the gene matches. The CDR3 has 16 residues. CDR3 nucleotide sequence: TGTGCCAGCAGCACTAGCGGGAGTCCCCCCTACAATGAGCAGTTCTTC. Translation: CASSTSGSPPYNEQFF.

The gene calls are TRBV25-1 and TRBJ2-7, with D possibly matching TRBD2 (5 bases). CDR1 is MGHDK and CDR2 is SYGVNS in the germline V gene. The CDR3 runs to 14 residues. V shed 1 base and J shed 2 bases, with 9 bases lying between them. The CDR3 sequence: CASSELEVAYEQYF. As DNA, the CDR3 is TGTGCCAGCAGTGAATTGGAGGTGGCCTACGAGCAGTACTTC.

The chain combines TRBV28 with TRBJ2-7; 8 nucleotides align to TRBD2. The CDR3 spans 15 residues. Germline-derived CDR1 and CDR2 are MDHEN and SYDVKM. The V segment lost 6 bases and the J segment 3 bases; nucleotides outside the gene matches: 10. CDR3 DNA: TGTGCCAGCAGCACCGTCGGGGGGGCGGGCTACGAGCAGTACTTC. This encodes CASSTVGGAGYEQYF.